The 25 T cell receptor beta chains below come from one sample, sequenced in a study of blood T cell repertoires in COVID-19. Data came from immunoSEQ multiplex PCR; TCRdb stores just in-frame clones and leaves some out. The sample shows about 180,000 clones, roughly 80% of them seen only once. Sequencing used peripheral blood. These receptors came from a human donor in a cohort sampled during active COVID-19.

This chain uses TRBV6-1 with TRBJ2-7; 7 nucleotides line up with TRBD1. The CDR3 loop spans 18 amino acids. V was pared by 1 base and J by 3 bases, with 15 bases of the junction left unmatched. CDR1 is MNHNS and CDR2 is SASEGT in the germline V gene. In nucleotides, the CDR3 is TGTGCCAGCAGTGAAGTGAGCTGGGGACAGCTAATACACTACGAGCAGTACTTC. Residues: CASSEVSWGQLIHYEQYF.

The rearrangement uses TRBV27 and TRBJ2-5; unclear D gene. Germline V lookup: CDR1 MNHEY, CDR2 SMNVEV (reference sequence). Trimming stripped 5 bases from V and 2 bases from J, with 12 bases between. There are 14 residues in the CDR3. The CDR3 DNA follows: TGTGCCAGCAGTCCCTCACTATTACAAGAGACCCAGTACTTC. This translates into CASSPSLLQETQYF.

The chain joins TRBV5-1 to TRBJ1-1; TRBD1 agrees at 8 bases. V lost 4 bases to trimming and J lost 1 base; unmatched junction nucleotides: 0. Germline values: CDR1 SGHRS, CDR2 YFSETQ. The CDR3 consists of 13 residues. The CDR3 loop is CASSGQGNTEAFF. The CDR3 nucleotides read TGCGCCAGCAGCGGACAGGGGAACACTGAAGCTTTCTTT.

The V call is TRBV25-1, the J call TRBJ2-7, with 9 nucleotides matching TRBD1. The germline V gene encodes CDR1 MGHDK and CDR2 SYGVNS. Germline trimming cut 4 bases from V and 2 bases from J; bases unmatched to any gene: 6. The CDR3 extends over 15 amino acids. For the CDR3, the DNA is TGTGCCAGCAGTGGGGGACAGGGATTTCCCTACGAGCAGTACTTC. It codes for CASSGGQGFPYEQYF.

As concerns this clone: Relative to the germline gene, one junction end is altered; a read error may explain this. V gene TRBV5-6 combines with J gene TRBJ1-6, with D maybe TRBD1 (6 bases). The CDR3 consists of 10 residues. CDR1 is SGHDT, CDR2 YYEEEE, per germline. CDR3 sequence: CASNRQVLPF. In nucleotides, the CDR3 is TGTGCCAGCAACCGACAGGTCCTCCCCTTT.

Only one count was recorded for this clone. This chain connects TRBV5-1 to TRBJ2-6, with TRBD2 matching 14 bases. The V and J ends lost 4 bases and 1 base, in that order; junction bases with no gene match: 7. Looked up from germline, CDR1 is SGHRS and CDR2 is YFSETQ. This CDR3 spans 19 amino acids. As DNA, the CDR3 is TGCGCCAGCAGCCCAGGACTAGCGGGGGGTTGGTCTGGGGCCAACGTCCTGACTTTC. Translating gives CASSPGLAGGWSGANVLTF.

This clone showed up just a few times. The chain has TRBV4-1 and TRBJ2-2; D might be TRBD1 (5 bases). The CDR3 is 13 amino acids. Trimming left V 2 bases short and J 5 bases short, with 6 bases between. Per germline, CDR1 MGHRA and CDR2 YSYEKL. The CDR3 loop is CASSQQGTGELFF. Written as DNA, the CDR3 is TGCGCCAGCAGCCAACAGGGTACCGGGGAGCTGTTTTTT.

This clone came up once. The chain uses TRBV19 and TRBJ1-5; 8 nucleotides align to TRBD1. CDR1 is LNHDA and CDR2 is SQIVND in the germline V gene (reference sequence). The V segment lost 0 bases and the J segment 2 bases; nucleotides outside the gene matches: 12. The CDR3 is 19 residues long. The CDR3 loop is CASSIDRGPRGLGNQPQHF. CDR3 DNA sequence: TGTGCCAGTAGTATAGACAGGGGGCCAAGGGGATTGGGCAATCAGCCCCAGCATTTT.

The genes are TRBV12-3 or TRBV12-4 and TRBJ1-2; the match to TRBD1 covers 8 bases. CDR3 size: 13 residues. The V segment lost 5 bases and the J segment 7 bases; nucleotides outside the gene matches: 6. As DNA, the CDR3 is TGTGCCAGCAGTCTGACAGGGGCCGCTGGCTACACCTTC. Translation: CASSLTGAAGYTF.

The CDR3 reads CASSQDRAGGIGELFF. The CDR3 coding sequence is TGTGCCAGCAGCCAAGATCGAGCGGGGGGAATCGGGGAGCTGTTTTTT. J is TRBJ2-2 and V is TRBV3-1 (or the pseudogene TRBV3-2); 9 nucleotides match TRBD2. With 0 bases clipped from V and 7 bases from J, the junction kept 6 bases outside the gene matches. The length of the CDR3 is 16 residues. Looked up from germline, CDR1 is LGHDT and CDR2 is YNNKEL (reference sequence).

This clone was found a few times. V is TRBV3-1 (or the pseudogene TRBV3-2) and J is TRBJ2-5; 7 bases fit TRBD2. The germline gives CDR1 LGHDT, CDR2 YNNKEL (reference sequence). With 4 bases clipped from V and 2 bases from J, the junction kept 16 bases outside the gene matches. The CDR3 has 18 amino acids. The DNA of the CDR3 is TGTGCCAGCAGCCTCACCGAAACTAGCGCCAAGCCTCAAGAGACCCAGTACTTC. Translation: CASSLTETSAKPQETQYF.

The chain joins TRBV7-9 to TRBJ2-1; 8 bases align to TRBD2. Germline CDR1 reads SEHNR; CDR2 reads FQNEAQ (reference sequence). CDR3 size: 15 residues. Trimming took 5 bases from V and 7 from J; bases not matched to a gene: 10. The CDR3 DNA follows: TGTGCCAGCAGCCGGCCTCCGGGACTAGGGAATGAGCAGTTCTTC. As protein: CASSRPPGLGNEQFF.

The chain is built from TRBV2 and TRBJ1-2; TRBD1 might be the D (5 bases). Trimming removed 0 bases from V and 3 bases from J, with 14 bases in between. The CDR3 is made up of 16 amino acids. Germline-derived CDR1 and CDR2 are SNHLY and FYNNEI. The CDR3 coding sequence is TGTGCCAGCAGTGAAGCCCTAGGCCCCAGGGACTATGGCTACACCTTC. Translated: CASSEALGPRDYGYTF.

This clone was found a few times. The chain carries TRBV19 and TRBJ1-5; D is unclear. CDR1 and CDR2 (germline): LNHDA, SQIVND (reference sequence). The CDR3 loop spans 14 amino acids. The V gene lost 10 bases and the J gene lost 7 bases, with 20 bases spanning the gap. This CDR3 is CATQSSGSGQPQHF. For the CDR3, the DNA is TGTGCCACCCAAAGTTCGGGATCGGGCCAGCCCCAGCATTTT.

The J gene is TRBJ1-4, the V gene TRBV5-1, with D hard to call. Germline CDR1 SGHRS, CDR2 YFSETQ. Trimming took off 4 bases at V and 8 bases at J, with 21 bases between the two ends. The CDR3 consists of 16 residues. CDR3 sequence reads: CASSNPVGSYGEKLFF. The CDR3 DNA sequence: TGCGCCAGCAGCAACCCGGTCGGGTCATATGGAGAAAAACTGTTTTTT.

CDR3 sequence (DNA): TGTGCCAGTAGTATAGACATCGGTGGCTACACCTTC. Protein sequence: CASSIDIGGYTF. The V call is TRBV19, the J call TRBJ1-2; the D is unclear. The V and J ends lost 0 bases and 7 bases respectively, with 6 bases between them. Germline-derived CDR1 and CDR2 are LNHDA and SQIVND (reference sequence). The CDR3 extends over 12 amino acids.

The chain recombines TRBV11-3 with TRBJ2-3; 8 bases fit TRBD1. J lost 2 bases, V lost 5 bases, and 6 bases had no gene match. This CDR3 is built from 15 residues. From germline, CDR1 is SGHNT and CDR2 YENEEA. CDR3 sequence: CASSQSTGVTDTQYF. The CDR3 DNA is TGTGCCAGCAGCCAGTCGACAGGGGTCACAGATACGCAGTATTTT. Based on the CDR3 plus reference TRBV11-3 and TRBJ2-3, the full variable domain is EAGVVQSPRYKIIEKKQPVAFWCNPISGHNTLYWYLQNLGQGPELLIRYENEEAVDDSQLPKDRFSAERLKGVDSTLKIQPAELGDSAVYLCASSQSTGVTDTQYFGPGTRLTVL.

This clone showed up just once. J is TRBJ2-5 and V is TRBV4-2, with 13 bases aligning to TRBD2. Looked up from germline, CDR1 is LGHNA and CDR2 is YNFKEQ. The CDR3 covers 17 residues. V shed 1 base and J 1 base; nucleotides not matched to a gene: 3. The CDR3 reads CASSQGLAGGFQETQYF. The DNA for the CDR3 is TGTGCCAGCAGCCAAGGACTAGCGGGGGGCTTCCAAGAGACCCAGTACTTC.

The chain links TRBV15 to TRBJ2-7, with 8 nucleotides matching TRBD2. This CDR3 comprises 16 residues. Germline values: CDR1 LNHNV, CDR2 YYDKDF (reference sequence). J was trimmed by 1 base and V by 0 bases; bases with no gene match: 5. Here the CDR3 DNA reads TGTGCCACCAGCAGAGAAGGGTCTAGCGGGTCCTACGAGCAGTACTTC. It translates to CATSREGSSGSYEQYF.

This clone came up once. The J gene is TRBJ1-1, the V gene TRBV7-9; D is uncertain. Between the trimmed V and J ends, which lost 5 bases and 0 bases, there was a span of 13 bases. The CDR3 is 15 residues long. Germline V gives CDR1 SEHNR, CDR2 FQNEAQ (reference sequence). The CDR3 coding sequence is TGTGCCAGCAGCCTGACCCGGGGAATGAACACTGAAGCTTTCTTT. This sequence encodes CASSLTRGMNTEAFF. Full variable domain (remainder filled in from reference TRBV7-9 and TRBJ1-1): DTGVSQNPRHKITKRGQNVTFRCDPISEHNRLYWYRQTLGQGPEFLTYFQNEAQLEKSRLLSDRFSAERPKGSFSTLEIQRTEQGDSAMYLCASSLTRGMNTEAFFGQGTRLTVV.

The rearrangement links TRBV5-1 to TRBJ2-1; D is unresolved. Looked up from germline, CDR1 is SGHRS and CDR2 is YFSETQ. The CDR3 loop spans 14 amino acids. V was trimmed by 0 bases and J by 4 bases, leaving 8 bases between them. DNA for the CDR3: TGCGCCAGCAGCTTGGCGACGGGTTACAATGAGCAGTTCTTC. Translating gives CASSLATGYNEQFF.

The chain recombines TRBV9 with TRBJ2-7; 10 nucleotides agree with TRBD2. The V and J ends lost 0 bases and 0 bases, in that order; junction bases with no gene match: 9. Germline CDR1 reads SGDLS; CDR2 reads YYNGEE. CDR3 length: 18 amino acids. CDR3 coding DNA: TGTGCCAGCAGCGTAGATCCTAGCGGGGGACCCTACTCCTACGAGCAGTACTTC. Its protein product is CASSVDPSGGPYSYEQYF.

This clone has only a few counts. This CDR3 is CASSKGQGNAYGYTF. Here the CDR3 DNA reads TGCGCCAGCAGCAAGGGACAGGGGAATGCCTATGGCTACACCTTC. The genes are TRBV5-1 and TRBJ1-2; TRBD1 matches at 10 bases. There are 15 residues in the CDR3. The V gene's germline CDR1 is SGHRS and CDR2 YFSETQ. The V gene end was trimmed by 4 bases and the J gene end by 4 bases; junction bases not matched to a gene: 7.

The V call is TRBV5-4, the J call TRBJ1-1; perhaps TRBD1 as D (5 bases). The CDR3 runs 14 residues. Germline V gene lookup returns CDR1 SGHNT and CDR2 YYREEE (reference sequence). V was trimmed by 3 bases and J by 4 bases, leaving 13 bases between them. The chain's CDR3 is CASSSSGRGTEAFF. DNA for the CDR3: TGTGCCAGCAGCTCATCAGGGAGGGGCACTGAAGCTTTCTTT.

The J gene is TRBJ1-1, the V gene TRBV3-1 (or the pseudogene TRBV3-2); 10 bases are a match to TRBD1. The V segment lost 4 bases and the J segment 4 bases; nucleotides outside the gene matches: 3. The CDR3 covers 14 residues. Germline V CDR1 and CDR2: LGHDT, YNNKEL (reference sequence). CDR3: CASSRDRGLTEAFF. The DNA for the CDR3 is TGTGCCAGCAGCCGGGACAGGGGTCTCACTGAAGCTTTCTTT.